Shown below are 5 T cell receptor beta chains from a single sample sequenced in a study of blood T cells in healthy people across ages (dated by TCRdb to 2013 to 2016). Receptor libraries were prepared by 5' RACE. Sequenced using an Illumina HiSeq 2500. A second PCR of about 7 to 12 cycles was run with a J-beta primer mix and a sample-barcoded 5' primer. TCRdb itself trimmed the public reads at Q25 with fastp, ran MiXCR and retained productive beta chains. Entries are consolidated by CDR3 protein sequence, retaining the most common genes and DNA. In this sample the table shows approximately 1.5 million distinct CDR3 sequences, approximately 32% of which occur a single time. The ten largest clones capture approximately 10% of the sample. The sample was blood. These receptors were collected from a woman aged 25 to 39 in good health.

The J gene is TRBJ2-1, the V gene TRBV3-1; 10 nucleotides line up with TRBD2. J was trimmed by 4 bases and V by 0 bases; bases with no gene match: 6. Germline V gene lookup returns CDR1 LGHDT and CDR2 YNNKEL (reference sequence). This CDR3 has 17 residues. In nucleotides, the CDR3 is TGTGCCAGCAGCCAAGAACTTCTAGCGGGAGTGTACAATGAGCAGTTCTTC. This codes for CASSQELLAGVYNEQFF.

V usage is TRBV27 and J usage is TRBJ2-7, with D possibly matching TRBD1 (6 bases). Trimming removed 6 bases at V and 6 bases at J, with 21 bases between. Per the germline V gene, CDR1 is MNHEY and CDR2 is SMNVEV (reference sequence). The CDR3 extends over 15 amino acids. The CDR3 DNA reads as TGTGCCAGCAGCACCGGGACAAGTCTCCCTGGCGAGCAGTACTTC. It yields the protein CASSTGTSLPGEQYF.

The chain employs TRBV20-1 and TRBJ1-2; tentatively, D is TRBD1 (5 bases). This CDR3 is built from 14 residues. Trimming left V 5 bases short and J 3 bases short, with 16 bases between. Germline CDR1 DFQATT, CDR2 SNEGSKA (reference sequence). In nucleotides, the CDR3 is TGCAGTGCTTACGACCGGGACGGGGACTATGGCTACACCTTC. Translation: CSAYDRDGDYGYTF.

This sequence joins TRBV6-1 and TRBJ2-3; TRBD1 or TRBD2 may be the D gene (5 bases each). The CDR3 is 13 amino acids. V was trimmed by 6 bases and J by 2 bases, leaving 9 bases between them. The V gene's germline CDR1 is MNHNS and CDR2 SASEGT. The chain's CDR3 is CASSRDHTDTQYF. DNA for the CDR3: TGTGCCAGCAGCAGGGACCACACAGATACGCAGTATTTT.

The rearrangement links TRBV6-1 to TRBJ2-1; D tentatively fits TRBD1 or TRBD2 (5 bases each). Germline V lookup: CDR1 MNHNS, CDR2 SASEGT. The CDR3 is made up of 14 amino acids. V was trimmed by 4 bases and J by 9 bases, leaving 16 bases between them. As DNA, the CDR3 is TGTGCCAGCAGTGCGGGACCCGCACGGGTTGAGCAGTTCTTC. Translated, it gives CASSAGPARVEQFF.